The rows below give T cell receptor beta chains drawn from one sample of a study of OX40 agonist ivuxolimab in advanced cancers. Only in-frame clones appear in the TCRdb table, and some are missing; sequencing was by immunoSEQ multiplex PCR. Of around 65,000 clones listed, approximately 90% are singletons. Sequenced material: CD4+ or CD8+ T cells sorted from blood, taken in a trial of the OX40 agonist ivuxolimab. These receptors came from an adult with an advanced solid tumor such as melanoma, head and neck, liver or kidney cancer. CDR3s include the opening cysteine and the closing phenylalanine or tryptophan. A D gene is named only where the DNA matches it firmly. Size is stated for part of the rows, as once, few or many counts, or as a class when the clone is expanded.

d_gene,abundance,j_gene,v_gene,CDR3nt,CDR3aa
TRBD2,.,TRBJ2-7,TRBV28,TGTGCCAGCAGAAAACGGGAGGGAGGCATCTACGAGCAGTACTTC,CASRKREGGIYEQYF
TRBD2,.,TRBJ2-1,TRBV27,TGTGCCAGCAGTTCCTTCGGGACTAACAATGAGCAGTTCTTC,CASSSFGTNNEQFF
TRBD2,.,TRBJ2-7,TRBV6-5,TGTGCCAGCTGGCGGGAGGGCGCGTACGAGCAGTACTTC,CASWREGAYEQYF
.,.,TRBJ1-4,TRBV10-2,TGCGCCAGCAGTGAACTGGCCGAGGCAACTAATGAAAAACTGTTTTTT,CASSELAEATNEKLFF
TRBD2,.,TRBJ2-3,TRBV4-3,TGCGCCAGCAGCCAAGCCTCCAAGACTAGCGGGCCTCGCACAGATACGCAGTATTTT,CASSQASKTSGPRTDTQYF
.,once,TRBJ1-1,TRBV11-2,TGTGCCAGCAGCTTAGTCGTCAGAATGAACACTGAAGCTTTCTTT,CASSLVVRMNTEAFF
.,.,TRBJ1-1,TRBV19,TGTGCCAGTAGTGCGGAAAGGGCCCAAACAAGGGCTTTCTTT,CASSAERAQTRAFF
TRBD1,.,TRBJ1-2,TRBV27,TGTGCCAGCAGTCCTTCGACAGGGGGCGTCAACTATGGCTACACCTTC,CASSPSTGGVNYGYTF
.,.,TRBJ2-7,TRBV11-3,TGTGCCAGCAGCTTAGCTCACAGAACTTACGAGCAGTACTTC,CASSLAHRTYEQYF
.,.,TRBJ2-7,TRBV28,TGTGCCAGCAGGGGGATTTACGAGCAGTACTTC,CASRGIYEQYF
.,.,TRBJ2-2,TRBV15,TGTGCCACCAGCCCCTACGGAGCCGGGGAGCTGTTTTTT,CATSPYGAGELFF
TRBD2,once,TRBJ2-7,TRBV7-8,TGTGCCAGCAGCTCAGGACTAGCGGGAGTTTCCTACGAGCAGTACTTC,CASSSGLAGVSYEQYF
.,.,TRBJ2-3,TRBV9,TGTGCCAGCAGCGTAGATGGCGGGACTACAGATACGCAGTATTTT,CASSVDGGTTDTQYF
TRBD1,.,TRBJ1-1,TRBV5-8,TGTGCCAGCAGCCCCCGGGACAGGGGAGCCAAGGGGGCTGAAGCTTTCTTT,CASSPRDRGAKGAEAFF
.,.,TRBJ2-7,TRBV27,TGTGCCAGCAGTTTATCGAGACAGACCTCCTACGAGCAGTACTTC,CASSLSRQTSYEQYF
.,.,TRBJ2-5,TRBV6-5,TGTGCCAGCAGTTCGACAGGCCAAGAGACCCAGTACTTC,CASSSTGQETQYF
.,.,TRBJ2-7,TRBV28,TGTGCCAGCAGTTTGGGGAGGCCCCGCTACGAGCAGTACTTC,CASSLGRPRYEQYF
.,.,TRBJ2-3,TRBV5-1,TGCGCCAGCAGCTCGGACAGCACAGATACGCAGTATTTT,CASSSDSTDTQYF
.,.,TRBJ2-3,TRBV19,TGTGCCAGTAGTATGTCAGGGCGAGATACGCAGTATTTT,CASSMSGRDTQYF
TRBD2,.,TRBJ2-2,TRBV6-6,TGTGCCAGCAGTTACTCATCTAGCGGGAGCACCGGGGAGCTGTTTTTT,CASSYSSSGSTGELFF
TRBD2,.,TRBJ2-3,TRBV27,TGTGCCAGCAGTTTTTTTAGCGGGAGGGCCCCAGATACGCAGTATTTT,CASSFFSGRAPDTQYF
.,.,TRBJ1-2,TRBV6-1,TGTGCCAGCAGTGCGATAGGCCCCACCTTC,CASSAIGPTF
.,.,TRBJ1-1,TRBV7-6,TGTGCCAGCAGCTTAGGTGAGGAGACTGAAGCTTTCTTT,CASSLGEETEAFF
TRBD2,.,TRBJ2-1,TRBV29-1,TGCAGCGTTGATGGCGGGAGGGCCGCCTACAATGAGCAGTTCTTC,CSVDGGRAAYNEQFF
TRBD1,few,TRBJ1-4,TRBV6-1,TGTGCCAGCAGTGAAGGACAGGGAAATGAAAAACTGTTTTTT,CASSEGQGNEKLFF
.,.,TRBJ2-1,TRBV6-5,TGTGCCAGCAGTTCCCCCTTTGCGGGATACAATGAGCAGTTCTTC,CASSSPFAGYNEQFF
TRBD2,.,TRBJ2-1,TRBV4-2,TGTGCCAGCAGCCAAGAGGCGTCGGTAGCGGGAGCTTCGGGGGGCAGCAGCAATGAGCAGTTCTTC,CASSQEASVAGASGGSSNEQFF
.,.,TRBJ2-1,TRBV7-9,TGTGCCAGCAGCTTTGGGGGTGCGAATGAGCAGTTCTTC,CASSFGGANEQFF
.,.,TRBJ1-5,TRBV28,TGTGCCAGCAGTTTAACGGGGGTGGGTCAGCCCCAGCATTTT,CASSLTGVGQPQHF
.,.,TRBJ1-2,TRBV9,TGTGCCAGCAGCCAAGGTCCCAATCCGATCTATGGCTACACCTTC,CASSQGPNPIYGYTF
.,.,TRBJ1-1,TRBV4-1,TGCGCCAGCAGCTGGGGGGGCACTGAAGCTTTCTTT,CASSWGGTEAFF
TRBD2,.,TRBJ2-2,TRBV10-1,TGCGCCAGCAGTGGGGTAGCGGGAGGGCCTCACACCGGGGAGCTGTTTTTT,CASSGVAGGPHTGELFF
.,.,TRBJ2-1,TRBV9,TGTGCCAGCAGCGTAGGGCAGAGCTCCTACAATGAGCAGTTCTTC,CASSVGQSSYNEQFF